This record concerns one TCR beta chain sequence. The CDR3 extends over 16 amino acids. V shed 0 bases and J shed 5 bases, with 20 bases lying between them. Germline loops: CDR1 GTSNPN, CDR2 SVGIG (reference sequence). Clones were sequenced by immunoSEQ multiplex PCR, and TCRdb holds only the in-frame ones, with some missing. The profile shows about 100,000 clones, about nine tenths of them singletons. The sample is drawn from a study of T cell responses to AZD1222 COVID-19 vaccine. This specimen was peripheral blood, taken on day 0 of AZD1222 vaccination. The V call is TRBV30, the J call TRBJ2-7, with unresolved D. The sequence derives from an adult in good health. CDR3 amino acids: CAWSVYPLRTRDEQYF. CDR3 DNA: TGTGCCTGGAGTGTATATCCCCTGCGTACAAGGGACGAGCAGTACTTC.